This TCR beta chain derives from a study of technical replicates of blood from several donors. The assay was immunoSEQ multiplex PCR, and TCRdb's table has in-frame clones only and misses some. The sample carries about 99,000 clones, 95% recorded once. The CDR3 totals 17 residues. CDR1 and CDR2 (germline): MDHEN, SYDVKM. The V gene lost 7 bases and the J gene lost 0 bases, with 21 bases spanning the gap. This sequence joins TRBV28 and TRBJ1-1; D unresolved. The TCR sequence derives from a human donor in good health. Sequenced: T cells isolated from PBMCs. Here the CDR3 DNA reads TGTGCCAGCAATCCCTCCCCAATACATAATATGAACACTGAAGCTTTCTTT. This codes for CASNPSPIHNMNTEAFF.